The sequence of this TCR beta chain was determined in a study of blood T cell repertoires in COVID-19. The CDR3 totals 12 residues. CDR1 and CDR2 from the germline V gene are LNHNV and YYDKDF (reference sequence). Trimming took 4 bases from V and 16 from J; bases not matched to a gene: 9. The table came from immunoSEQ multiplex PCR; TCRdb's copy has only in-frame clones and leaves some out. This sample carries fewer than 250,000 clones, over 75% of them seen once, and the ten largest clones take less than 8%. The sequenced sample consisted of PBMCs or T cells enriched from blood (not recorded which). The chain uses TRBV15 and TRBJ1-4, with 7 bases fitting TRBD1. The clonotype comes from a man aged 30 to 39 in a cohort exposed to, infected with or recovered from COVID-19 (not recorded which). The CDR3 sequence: CATSTRQGTKFF. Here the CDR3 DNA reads TGTGCCACCAGCACTCGACAGGGAACGAAGTTTTTT. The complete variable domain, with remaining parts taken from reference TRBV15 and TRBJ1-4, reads DAMVIQNPRYQVTQFGKPVTLSCSQTLNHNVMYWYQQKSSQAPKLLFHYYDKDFNNEADTPDNFQSRRPNTSFCFLDIRSPGLGDTAMYLCATSTRQGTKFFGSGTQLSVL.